Below are 18 T cell receptor beta chains sequenced from a single sample in a study of blood T cell repertoires in COVID-19. TCRdb keeps only in-frame clones here, not all; method: immunoSEQ multiplex PCR. The repertoire includes some 240,000 clones, approximately 85% of them detected once, and under 8% sits in the top ten. Sequencing was performed on PBMCs or T cells enriched from blood (not recorded which). These receptors all stem from a woman aged 50 to 60 who had been exposed to COVID-19.

The sample holds one count of this clone. V is TRBV3-1 (or the pseudogene TRBV3-2) and J is TRBJ1-2, with 10 bases lining up with TRBD1. V gave up 0 bases and J gave up 8 bases; unmatched junction bases: 9. CDR3 length: 16 residues. Germline V CDR1 and CDR2: LGHDT, YNNKEL (reference sequence). CDR3 sequence (DNA): TGTGCCAGCAGCCAAGACGGGACAGGGGCCCTGGGGGGCTACACCTTC. This encodes CASSQDGTGALGGYTF.

CDR3 sequence reads: CASSLVQYRTSTDTQYF. The CDR3 bases are TGTGCCAGCAGCTTAGTGCAGTACAGGACAAGCACAGATACGCAGTATTTT. V gene TRBV11-2 combines with J gene TRBJ2-3, with a possible D match to TRBD1 (5 bases). CDR1 is SGHAT, CDR2 FQNNGV, per germline. V lost 1 base to trimming and J lost 0 bases, with 14 bases between them. The CDR3 has 17 residues.

V is TRBV29-1 and J is TRBJ1-1, with D maybe TRBD1 (5 bases). The CDR3 extends over 13 amino acids. Trimming pared 7 bases from V and 5 bases from J, leaving 17 bases between. Germline CDR1 SQVTM, CDR2 ANQGSEA. The CDR3 sequence: CSASNFQGTEAFF. In DNA, the CDR3 is TGCAGCGCATCCAATTTCCAGGGAACTGAAGCTTTCTTT.

The chain carries TRBV27 and TRBJ1-2; no definite D call. This CDR3 region has 15 residues. V was pared by 5 bases and J by 1 base, with 14 bases between. Per germline, CDR1 MNHEY and CDR2 SMNVEV (reference sequence). In nucleotides, the CDR3 is TGTGCCAGCAGTCGCCTGAGTTTATTTAACTATGGCTACACCTTC. It yields the protein CASSRLSLFNYGYTF.

The chain recombines TRBV5-6 with TRBJ2-7; 7 bases fit TRBD1. The V and J ends lost 4 bases and 3 bases, in that order; junction bases with no gene match: 4. CDR3 size: 13 residues. CDR1 is SGHDT and CDR2 is YYEEEE in the germline V gene. DNA of the CDR3: TGTGCCAGCAGCGTGGGACAGATCTACGAGCAGTACTTC. Its translation is CASSVGQIYEQYF.

This clone was observed at least ten times. The chain recombines TRBV4-2 with TRBJ2-1, with 11 bases aligning to TRBD2. V was pared by 0 bases and J by 6 bases, with 16 bases of the junction left unmatched. Germline V gene sequence: CDR1 LGHNA, CDR2 YNFKEQ. This CDR3 has 20 residues. As DNA, the CDR3 is TGTGCCAGCAGCCAAGATGCATTAGCGGGGGGGCAAATACGTCTCAATGAGCAGTTCTTC. Its protein product is CASSQDALAGGQIRLNEQFF.

The chain combines TRBV6-1 with TRBJ2-3; D possibly corresponds to TRBD2 (7 bases). The ends were cut back, 3 bases at V and 0 bases at J, with 10 bases in the middle. The CDR3 is 15 residues long. Germline V lookup: CDR1 MNHNS, CDR2 SASEGT. In DNA form, the CDR3 reads TGTGCCAGCAGTGAGGGGGGGACAAGCACAGATACGCAGTATTTT. This encodes CASSEGGTSTDTQYF.

The chain combines TRBV7-7 with TRBJ1-1, with D unclear. V lost 5 bases and J 0 bases, leaving 7 bases between the germline ends. The germline V gene has CDR1 SSHAT and CDR2 FNYEAQ (reference sequence). This CDR3 is 13 amino acids long. CDR3 in amino acids: CASSNHLNTEAFF. The CDR3 DNA reads TGTGCCAGCAGCAATCATTTGAACACTGAAGCTTTCTTT. Based on the CDR3 plus reference TRBV7-7 and TRBJ1-1, the full variable domain is GAGVSQSPRYKVTKRGQDVTLRCDPISSHATLYWYQQALGQGPEFLTYFNYEAQPDKSGLPSDRFSAERPEGSISTLTIQRTEQRDSAMYRCASSNHLNTEAFFGQGTRLTVV.

The chain recombines TRBV7-9 with TRBJ1-6, with D tentatively TRBD1 (6 bases). This CDR3 has 14 amino acids. V lost 5 bases and J lost 7, with 12 bases in between. CDR1 and CDR2 (germline): SEHNR, FQNEAQ (reference sequence). The CDR3 region is CASSRGQLNSPLHF. CDR3 nucleotide sequence: TGTGCCAGCAGCCGGGGACAACTGAATTCACCCCTCCACTTT.

J is TRBJ2-7 and V is TRBV11-2, with D possibly TRBD2 on 5 matching bases. Germline V lookup: CDR1 SGHAT, CDR2 FQNNGV. The CDR3 runs to 14 residues. Deletions cut 2 bases from V and 12 bases from J, with 20 bases between. The CDR3 DNA is TGTGCCAGCAGCTTACGGACGGGGTTCCTTGATGGGTACTTC. Translated: CASSLRTGFLDGYF.

This clone was counted at least ten times. Other DNA sequences of this sample code for an identical CDR3. This rearrangement joins TRBV27 to TRBJ2-1; 7 bases align to TRBD2. This CDR3 spans 13 amino acids. Looked up from germline, CDR1 is MNHEY and CDR2 is SMNVEV (reference sequence). V dropped 7 bases and J dropped 7; count of bases not matched to a gene: 7. CDR3 bases: TGTGCCAGCACCGGGGAGGGGCGAAATGAGCAGTTCTTC. Translation gives CASTGEGRNEQFF.

J is TRBJ1-1 and V is TRBV10-3, with a tentative D call TRBD1 (5 bases). Between the trimmed V and J ends, which lost 3 bases and 1 base, there was a span of 9 bases. The CDR3 is 14 residues long. Germline values: CDR1 ENHRY, CDR2 SYGVKD. The CDR3 here is CAISDRGSNTEAFF. DNA of the CDR3: TGTGCCATCAGTGATCGGGGGTCGAACACTGAAGCTTTCTTT.

The chain links TRBV28 to TRBJ1-1; possible D gene TRBD1, 6 bases. This CDR3 region has 13 residues. The germline V and J ends were trimmed by 5 bases and 5 bases, with 12 bases remaining between them. The germline CDR1 and CDR2 sequences are MDHEN and SYDVKM. The CDR3 DNA follows: TGTGCCAGCAGTCGAGGGGGGGATACTGAAGCTTTCTTT. Its protein is CASSRGGDTEAFF.

This chain connects TRBV18 to TRBJ1-1, with 9 nucleotides matching TRBD1. After removal of 6 bases from V and 9 bases from J, the junction contained 11 bases not matched to a gene. Germline loops: CDR1 KGHSH, CDR2 LQKENI. The CDR3 totals 14 residues. CDR3 DNA: TGTGCCAGCTCCCTCGGACAGGGGCCTAATAAAGCTTTCTTT. Protein: CASSLGQGPNKAFF.

This clone was observed a few times. The CDR3: CASWGSLNGGYSNQPQHF. CDR3 in DNA: TGTGCCAGTTGGGGATCGCTCAATGGAGGGTATAGCAATCAGCCCCAGCATTTT. The chain employs TRBV19 and TRBJ1-5; D unresolved. Trimming left V 8 bases short and J 0 bases short, with 23 bases between. The CDR3 length is 18 residues. Germline V lookup: CDR1 LNHDA, CDR2 SQIVND (reference sequence). The complete variable domain, with remaining parts taken from reference TRBV19 and TRBJ1-5, reads DGGITQSPKYLFRKEGQNVTLSCEQNLNHDAMYWYRQDPGQGLRLIYYSQIVNDFQKGDIAEGYSVSREKKESFPLTVTSAQKNPTAFYLCASWGSLNGGYSNQPQHFGDGTRLSIL.

This chain uses TRBV6-5 with TRBJ1-5; D ambiguous. Trimming took 4 bases from V and 5 from J, leaving 15 bases between them. The CDR3 is 15 residues long. The V gene's germline CDR1 is MNHEY and CDR2 SVGAGI. CDR3: CASSSKAGSYQPQHF. The CDR3 DNA sequence: TGTGCCAGCAGTTCCAAGGCGGGCAGTTATCAGCCCCAGCATTTT.

The J gene is TRBJ1-1, the V gene TRBV29-1; D is possibly TRBD1 (5 bases). Per germline, CDR1 SQVTM and CDR2 ANQGSEA. CDR3 size: 13 residues. V dropped 7 bases and J dropped 10 bases, with 22 bases sitting between them. This CDR3 reads CSAGPIMQGGAFF. CDR3 DNA sequence: TGCAGCGCGGGCCCGATCATGCAGGGTGGAGCTTTCTTT.

The chain joins TRBV5-6 to TRBJ2-5; 7 bases are a match to TRBD1. The ends lost 7 bases at V and 3 bases at J; junction bases unmatched: 6. Germline values: CDR1 SGHDT, CDR2 YYEEEE. CDR3 length: 13 residues. The CDR3 region has the DNA TGTGCCAGCTACCGGGACAGAAAAGAGACCCAGTACTTC. Translated, it gives CASYRDRKETQYF. Supplemented by reference TRBV5-6 and TRBJ2-5, the full variable domain reads DAGVTQSPTHLIKTRGQQVTLRCSPKSGHDTVSWYQQALGQGPQFIFQYYEEEERQRGNFPDRFSGHQFPNYSSELNVNALLLGDSALYLCASYRDRKETQYFGPGTRLLVL.